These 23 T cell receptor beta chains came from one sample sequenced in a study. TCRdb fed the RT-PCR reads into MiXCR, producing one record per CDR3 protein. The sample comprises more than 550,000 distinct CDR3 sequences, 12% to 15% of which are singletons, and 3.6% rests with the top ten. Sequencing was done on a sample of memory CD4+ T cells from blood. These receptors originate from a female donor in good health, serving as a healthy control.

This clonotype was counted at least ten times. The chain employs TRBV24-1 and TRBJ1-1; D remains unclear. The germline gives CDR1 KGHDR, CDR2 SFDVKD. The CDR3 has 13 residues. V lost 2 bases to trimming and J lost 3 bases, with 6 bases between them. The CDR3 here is CATSDSTDTEAFF. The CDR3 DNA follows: TGTGCCACCAGTGATTCGACTGACACTGAAGCTTTCTTT.

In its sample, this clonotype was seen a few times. This chain's CDR3 is CASSQVGGGSEAQYF. In DNA form, the CDR3 reads TGTGCCAGCAGCCAAGTAGGCGGGGGGTCGGAGGCCCAGTACTTC. V and J are TRBV4-2 and TRBJ2-5; 8 bases are shared with TRBD2. The germline gives CDR1 LGHNA, CDR2 YNFKEQ. CDR3 length equals 15 residues. V was pared by 1 base and J by 9 bases, with 10 bases of the junction left unmatched.

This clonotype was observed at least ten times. CDR3 bases: TGTGCCAGCAGCGAAGGAGGGGCGGCAGATTCCTACTATGGCTACACCTTC. Encoded protein: CASSEGGAADSYYGYTF. This chain connects TRBV7-2 to TRBJ1-2; D might be TRBD1 (5 bases). Trimming took off 5 bases at V and 3 bases at J, with 22 bases between the two ends. The CDR3 totals 17 residues. Looked up from germline, CDR1 is SGHTA and CDR2 is FQGNSA.

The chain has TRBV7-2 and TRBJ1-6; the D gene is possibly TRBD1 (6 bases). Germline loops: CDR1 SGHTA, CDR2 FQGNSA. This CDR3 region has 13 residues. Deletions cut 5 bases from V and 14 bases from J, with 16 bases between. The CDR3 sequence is CASSAMSGETLHF. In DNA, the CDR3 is TGTGCCAGCAGCGCCATGTCAGGGGAAACCCTCCACTTT. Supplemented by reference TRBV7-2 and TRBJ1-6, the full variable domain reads GAGVSQSPSNKVTEKGKDVELRCDPISGHTALYWYRQSLGQGLEFLIYFQGNSAPDKSGLPSDRFSAERTGGSVSTLTIQRTQQEDSAVYLCASSAMSGETLHFGNGTRLTVT.

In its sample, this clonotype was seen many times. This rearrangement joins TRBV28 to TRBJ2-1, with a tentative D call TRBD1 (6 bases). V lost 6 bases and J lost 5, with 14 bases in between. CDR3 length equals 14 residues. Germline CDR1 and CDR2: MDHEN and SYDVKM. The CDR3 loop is CASRAGTLHNEQFF. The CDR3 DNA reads TGTGCCAGCAGAGCCGGGACACTCCACAATGAGCAGTTCTTC.

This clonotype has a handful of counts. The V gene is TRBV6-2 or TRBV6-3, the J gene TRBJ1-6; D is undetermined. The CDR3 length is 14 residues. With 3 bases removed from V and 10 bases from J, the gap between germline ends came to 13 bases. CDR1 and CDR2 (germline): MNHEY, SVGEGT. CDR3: CASSYMEKGSPLHF. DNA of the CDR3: TGTGCCAGCAGTTATATGGAAAAGGGATCACCCCTCCACTTT.

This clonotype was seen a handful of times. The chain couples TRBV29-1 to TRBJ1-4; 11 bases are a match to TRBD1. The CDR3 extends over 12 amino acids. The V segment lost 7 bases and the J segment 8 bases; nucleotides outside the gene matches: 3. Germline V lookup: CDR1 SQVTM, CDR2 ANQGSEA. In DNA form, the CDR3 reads TGCAGCGGTCGGGACAGGGGGGAAAAACTGTTTTTT. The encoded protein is CSGRDRGEKLFF.

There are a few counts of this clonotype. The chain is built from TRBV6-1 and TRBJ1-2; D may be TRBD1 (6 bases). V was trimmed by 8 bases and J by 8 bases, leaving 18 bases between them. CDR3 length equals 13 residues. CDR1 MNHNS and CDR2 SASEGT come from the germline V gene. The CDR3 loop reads CASREGGTSGYTF. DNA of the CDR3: TGTGCCAGCCGGGAAGGGGGGACGTCCGGCTACACCTTC.

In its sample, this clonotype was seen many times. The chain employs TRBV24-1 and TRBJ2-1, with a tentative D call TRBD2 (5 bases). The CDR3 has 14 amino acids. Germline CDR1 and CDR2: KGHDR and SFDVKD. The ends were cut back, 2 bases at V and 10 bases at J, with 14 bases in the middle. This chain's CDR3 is CATSDSFAGLEQFF. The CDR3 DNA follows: TGTGCCACCAGTGATTCCTTTGCGGGTCTGGAGCAGTTCTTC.

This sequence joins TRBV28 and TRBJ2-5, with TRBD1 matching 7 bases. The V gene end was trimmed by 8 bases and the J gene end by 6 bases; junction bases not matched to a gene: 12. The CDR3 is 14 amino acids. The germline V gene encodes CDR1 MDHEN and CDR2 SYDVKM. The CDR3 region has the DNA TGTGCCAGCGAGGGGGCAGGGGTTGTCCAGACCCAGTACTTC. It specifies CASEGAGVVQTQYF.

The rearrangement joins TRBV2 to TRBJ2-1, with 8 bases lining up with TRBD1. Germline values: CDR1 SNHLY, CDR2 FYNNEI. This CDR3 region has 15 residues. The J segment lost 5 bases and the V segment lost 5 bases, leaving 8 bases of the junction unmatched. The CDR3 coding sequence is TGTGCCAGCAGTCATGGACAGGGAGGAAACAATGAGCAGTTCTTC. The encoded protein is CASSHGQGGNNEQFF.

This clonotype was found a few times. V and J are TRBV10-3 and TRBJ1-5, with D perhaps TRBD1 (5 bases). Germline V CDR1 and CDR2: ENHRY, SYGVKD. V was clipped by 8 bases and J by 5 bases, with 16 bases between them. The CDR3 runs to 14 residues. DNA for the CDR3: TGTGCCATCGGGGCAGGGCGGGTAGATCAGCCCCAGCATTTT. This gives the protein CAIGAGRVDQPQHF.

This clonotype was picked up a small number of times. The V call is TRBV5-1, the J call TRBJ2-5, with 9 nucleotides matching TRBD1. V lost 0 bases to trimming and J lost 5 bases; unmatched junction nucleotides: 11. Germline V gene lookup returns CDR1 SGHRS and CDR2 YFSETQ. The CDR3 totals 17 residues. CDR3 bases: TGCGCCAGCAGCTTGGCGGGGACAGGGAAGACGGAGGAGACCCAGTACTTC. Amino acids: CASSLAGTGKTEETQYF.

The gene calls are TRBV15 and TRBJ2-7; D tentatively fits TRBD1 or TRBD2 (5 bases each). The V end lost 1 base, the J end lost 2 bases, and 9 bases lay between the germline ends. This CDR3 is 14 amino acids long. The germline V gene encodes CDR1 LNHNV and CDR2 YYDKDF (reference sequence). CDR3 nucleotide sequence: TGTGCCACCAGCAGAGGGGACCAAACCTACGAGCAGTACTTC. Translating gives CATSRGDQTYEQYF.

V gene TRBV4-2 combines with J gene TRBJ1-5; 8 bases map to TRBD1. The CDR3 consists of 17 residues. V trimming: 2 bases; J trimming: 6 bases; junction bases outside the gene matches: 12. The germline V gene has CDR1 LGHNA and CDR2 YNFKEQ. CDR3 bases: TGTGCCAGCAGCCAACGAAAGAGGCAGGGGGCTATTCAGCCCCAGCATTTT. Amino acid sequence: CASSQRKRQGAIQPQHF.

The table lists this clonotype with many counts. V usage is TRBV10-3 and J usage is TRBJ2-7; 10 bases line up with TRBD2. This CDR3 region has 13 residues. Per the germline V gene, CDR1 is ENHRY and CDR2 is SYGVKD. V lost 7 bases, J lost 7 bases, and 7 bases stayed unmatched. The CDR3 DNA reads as TGTGCCATCAACAGTCAGCGGGAGGGTGAGCAGTACTTC. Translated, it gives CAINSQREGEQYF.

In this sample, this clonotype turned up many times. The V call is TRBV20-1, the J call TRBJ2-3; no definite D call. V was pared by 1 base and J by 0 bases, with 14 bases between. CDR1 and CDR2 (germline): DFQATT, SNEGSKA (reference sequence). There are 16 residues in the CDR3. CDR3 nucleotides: TGCAGTGCTAGAGCCCTACATGGGGATAGCACAGATACGCAGTATTTT. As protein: CSARALHGDSTDTQYF.

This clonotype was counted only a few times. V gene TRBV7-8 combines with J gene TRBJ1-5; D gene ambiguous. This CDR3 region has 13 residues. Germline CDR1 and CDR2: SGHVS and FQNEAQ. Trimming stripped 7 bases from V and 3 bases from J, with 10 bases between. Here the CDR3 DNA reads TGTGCCAGCAACCTGGGATCCAATCAGCCCCAGCATTTT. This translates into CASNLGSNQPQHF.

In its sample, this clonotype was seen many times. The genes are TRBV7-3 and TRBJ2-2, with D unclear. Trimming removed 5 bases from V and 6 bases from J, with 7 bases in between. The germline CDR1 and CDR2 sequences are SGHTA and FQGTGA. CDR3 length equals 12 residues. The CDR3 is CASSPQPGELFF. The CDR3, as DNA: TGTGCCAGCAGCCCCCAGCCCGGGGAGCTGTTTTTT.

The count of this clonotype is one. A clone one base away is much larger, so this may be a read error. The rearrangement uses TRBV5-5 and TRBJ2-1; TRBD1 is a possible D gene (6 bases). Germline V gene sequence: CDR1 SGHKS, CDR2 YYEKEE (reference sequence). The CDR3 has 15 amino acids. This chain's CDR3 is CASSLVGGTYNKQFF. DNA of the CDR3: TGTGCCAGCAGCTTGGTAGGGGGTACTTACAATAAGCAGTTCTTC. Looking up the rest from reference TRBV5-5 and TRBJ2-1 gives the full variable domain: DAGVTQSPTHLIKTRGQQVTLRCSPISGHKSVSWYQQVLGQGPQFIFQYYEKEERGRGNFPDRFSARQFPNYSSELNVNALLLGDSALYLCASSLVGGTYNKQFFGPGTRLTVL.

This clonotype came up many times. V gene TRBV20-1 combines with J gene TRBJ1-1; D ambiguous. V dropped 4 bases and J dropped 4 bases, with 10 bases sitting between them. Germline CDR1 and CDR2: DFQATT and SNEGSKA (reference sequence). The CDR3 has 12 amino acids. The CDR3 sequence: CSATKWSTEAFF. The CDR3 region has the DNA TGCAGTGCTACCAAATGGTCCACTGAAGCTTTCTTT.

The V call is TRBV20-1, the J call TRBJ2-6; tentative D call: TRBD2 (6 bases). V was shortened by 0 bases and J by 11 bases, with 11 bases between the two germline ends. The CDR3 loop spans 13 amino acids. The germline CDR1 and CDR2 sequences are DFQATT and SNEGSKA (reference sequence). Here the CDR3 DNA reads TGCAGTGCTAGAGACGTGGAGCGGGACGTCCTGACTTTC. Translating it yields CSARDVERDVLTF.

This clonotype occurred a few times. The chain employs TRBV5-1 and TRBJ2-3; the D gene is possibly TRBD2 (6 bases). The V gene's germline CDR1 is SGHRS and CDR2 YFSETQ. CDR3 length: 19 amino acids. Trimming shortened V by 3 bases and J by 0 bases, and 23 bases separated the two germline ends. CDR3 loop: CASSSSQPGLVTSTDTQYF. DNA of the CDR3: TGCGCCAGCAGCTCCTCACAGCCGGGACTGGTAACTAGCACAGATACGCAGTATTTT. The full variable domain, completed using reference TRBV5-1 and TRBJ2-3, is KAGVTQTPRYLIKTRGQQVTLSCSPISGHRSVSWYQQTPGQGLQFLFEYFSETQRNKGNFPGRFSGRQFSNSRSEMNVSTLELGDSALYLCASSSSQPGLVTSTDTQYFGPGTRLTVL.